One sample yielded the 26 T cell receptor beta chains listed below, sequenced in a study of T cell repertoires in cytomegalovirus infection. TCRdb re-called the reads through MiXCR, storing one row per CDR3 protein. The data contain about 900,000 distinct CDR3 sequences, 31% of them singletons. Their antigen targets remain unknown. This material consisted of cultured CD8+ T cells from PBMCs, taken from culture after CMV antigen stimulation. The receptors come from a human donor in good health (CMV status not recorded). Some clones in this sample may be carry-over from other donors' samples.

This clonotype was recorded at least ten times. The chain has TRBV7-2 and TRBJ2-3; D unclear. V dropped 4 bases and J dropped 0 bases, with 5 bases sitting between them. CDR3 length equals 13 residues. The germline V gene has CDR1 SGHTA and CDR2 FQGNSA. Written as DNA, the CDR3 is TGTGCCAGCAGCTCCCTAAGCACAGATACGCAGTATTTT. It translates to CASSSLSTDTQYF.

This chain joins TRBV7-6 and TRBJ1-5, with D perhaps matching TRBD1 (6 bases). Trimming stripped 5 bases from V and 7 bases from J, with 15 bases between. The CDR3 loop spans 14 amino acids. Germline loops: CDR1 SGHVS, CDR2 FNYEAQ. The CDR3 is CASSPFRRGQPQHF. The CDR3 bases are TGTGCCAGCAGCCCCTTTCGCAGGGGACAGCCCCAGCATTTT.

The V and J genes are TRBV14 and TRBJ2-5; 8 nucleotides match TRBD2. This CDR3 contains 15 residues. Germline CDR1 SGHDN, CDR2 FVKESK. With V trimmed by 4 bases and J by 4 bases, 8 bases remained unmatched. The CDR3 protein is CASSRRTSSAETQYF. CDR3 bases: TGTGCCAGCAGCCGGAGGACTAGCTCCGCAGAGACCCAGTACTTC. The whole variable domain, remainder taken from reference TRBV14 and TRBJ2-5, is EAGVTQFPSHSVIEKGQTVTLRCDPISGHDNLYWYRRVMGKEIKFLLHFVKESKQDESGMPNNRFLAERTGGTYSTLKVQPAELEDSGVYFCASSRRTSSAETQYFGPGTRLLVL.

The sample holds a few counts of this clonotype. The chain uses TRBV10-3 and TRBJ1-4, with TRBD1 matching 8 bases. This CDR3 spans 14 amino acids. CDR1 and CDR2 from the germline V gene are ENHRY and SYGVKD. The junction had 5 bases not matched to a gene; V was cut back by 6 bases and J by 5 bases. The CDR3 loop is CAIRLTGANEKLFF. CDR3 in DNA: TGTGCCATCAGATTGACAGGGGCGAATGAAAAACTGTTTTTT.

This clonotype was counted many times. The chain carries TRBV27 and TRBJ1-1; possibly TRBD1 for D (5 bases). There are 14 residues in the CDR3. Trimming left V 6 bases short and J 4 bases short, with 15 bases between. The germline V gene has CDR1 MNHEY and CDR2 SMNVEV (reference sequence). CDR3 sequence (DNA): TGTGCCAGCAGCTTCGGGGGGGGGGGCACTGAAGCTTTCTTT. Translated: CASSFGGGGTEAFF.

This rearrangement joins TRBV18 to TRBJ1-6; D is undetermined. The CDR3 is 17 residues long. Trimming took off 1 base at V and 7 bases at J, with 17 bases between the two ends. Germline assignment: CDR1 KGHSH and CDR2 LQKENI. The CDR3 DNA reads TGTGCCAGCTCACCACTCTTGGTCACTACTATCAATTCACCCCTCCACTTT. Translation gives CASSPLLVTTINSPLHF.

This clonotype has ten or more counts. V and J are TRBV7-9 and TRBJ2-3; the D is unclear. V was pared by 7 bases and J by 3 bases, with 14 bases between. The CDR3 is made up of 14 amino acids. The germline gives CDR1 SEHNR, CDR2 FQNEAQ (reference sequence). Written as DNA, the CDR3 is TGTGCCAGCATGGGCCCGAGCTGGACAGATACGCAGTATTTT. Protein product: CASMGPSWTDTQYF.

The rearrangement links TRBV12-3 or TRBV12-4 to TRBJ1-3, with 7 positions matching TRBD1. V shed 6 bases, J shed 0 bases, and the junction held 8 bases outside the gene matches. This CDR3 has 16 residues. The CDR3 loop reads CASRTGAGGSGNTIYF. The CDR3 DNA sequence: TGTGCCAGCAGAACCGGTGCAGGGGGCTCTGGAAACACCATATATTTT.

J is TRBJ2-1 and V is TRBV13; 9 nucleotides match TRBD2. The junction had 9 bases not matched to a gene; V was cut back by 2 bases and J by 10 bases. CDR3 length: 15 amino acids. Germline assignment: CDR1 PRHDT and CDR2 FYEKMQ (reference sequence). DNA for the CDR3: TGTGCCAGCAGCTTATCCGGGACTAGCCTAGAGGAGCAGTTCTTC. Encoded protein: CASSLSGTSLEEQFF.

The gene calls are TRBV10-1 and TRBJ2-3; 9 nucleotides line up with TRBD2. J gave up 2 bases and V 8 bases, and 2 bases lay outside the gene matches. The CDR3 covers 13 residues. The germline V gene encodes CDR1 WNHNN and CDR2 SYGVQD (reference sequence). DNA for the CDR3: TGCGCCAGCGGACTAGCGTTCACAGATACGCAGTATTTT. Protein sequence: CASGLAFTDTQYF.

The chain is built from TRBV7-6 and TRBJ2-5, with 8 bases aligning to TRBD1. The germline CDR1 and CDR2 sequences are SGHVS and FNYEAQ. V shed 8 bases, J shed 7 bases, and the junction held 12 bases outside the gene matches. There are 14 residues in the CDR3. The CDR3 reads CASSGTGPLGTQYF. CDR3 nucleotide sequence: TGTGCCAGCTCAGGGACAGGCCCTTTGGGGACCCAGTACTTC.

This rearrangement joins TRBV4-3 to TRBJ1-4; the match to TRBD1 covers 9 bases. Losses at the gene ends were 1 base for V and 8 bases for J; bases not matched to a gene: 5. Germline CDR1 LGHNA, CDR2 YSLEER. CDR3 length: 15 amino acids. CDR3 nucleotides: TGCGCCAGCAGCCAAGGGACAGGGGTTCGGGAAAAACTGTTTTTT. Translation gives CASSQGTGVREKLFF.

This chain uses TRBV10-1 with TRBJ2-1, with D possibly TRBD1 on 6 matching bases. V lost 2 bases to trimming and J lost 10 bases, with 15 bases between them. Germline V gene data show CDR1 as WNHNN and CDR2 as SYGVQD (reference sequence). This CDR3 has 14 residues. CDR3 residues: CASSETGLSGEQFF. CDR3 nucleotide sequence: TGCGCCAGCAGTGAGACAGGGTTATCGGGGGAGCAGTTCTTC.

The chain joins TRBV2 to TRBJ2-2; D is unclear. The length of the CDR3 is 13 residues. In germline, CDR1 is SNHLY, CDR2 FYNNEI. Between the trimmed V and J ends, which lost 0 bases and 6 bases, there was a span of 5 bases. The CDR3 nucleotides read TGTGCCAGCAGTGAAGCAGGGCCCGGGGAGCTGTTTTTT. This encodes CASSEAGPGELFF.

This clonotype was observed a handful of times. The chain is built from TRBV24-1 and TRBJ2-5; tentative D call: TRBD1 (6 bases). V lost 3 bases and J lost 0, with 10 bases in between. Germline V gene lookup returns CDR1 KGHDR and CDR2 SFDVKD. This CDR3 is 15 amino acids long. The CDR3 DNA follows: TGTGCCACCAGTGATCCCGGACAGAACCAAGAGACCCAGTACTTC. This translates into CATSDPGQNQETQYF.

This clonotype was seen a handful of times. The rearrangement links TRBV19 to TRBJ1-2, with no clear D. The CDR3 length is 16 residues. Germline V gene lookup returns CDR1 LNHDA and CDR2 SQIVND (reference sequence). V was trimmed by 7 bases and J by 3 bases, leaving 21 bases between them. The CDR3 loop is CASISWTAPGDYGYTF. The CDR3 coding sequence is TGTGCCAGTATTTCTTGGACGGCCCCAGGCGACTATGGCTACACCTTC.

This clonotype appeared many times. This chain joins TRBV6-1 and TRBJ2-2; 13 nucleotides align to TRBD2. Per germline, CDR1 MNHNS and CDR2 SASEGT. The CDR3 length is 18 residues. Unmatched junction bases numbered 7, after V lost 6 bases and J lost 0 bases. CDR3 in amino acids: CASSLATSGGANTGELFF. CDR3 coding DNA: TGTGCCAGCAGCCTAGCTACTAGCGGGGGGGCGAACACCGGGGAGCTGTTTTTT.

The gene calls are TRBV7-9 and TRBJ2-7; D is possibly TRBD1 (8 bases). CDR3 length: 15 residues. CDR1 is SEHNR, CDR2 FQNEAQ, per germline (reference sequence). Trimming shortened V by 0 bases and J by 6 bases, and 15 bases separated the two germline ends. CDR3 amino acids: CASSLADRGGLEQYF. In nucleotides, the CDR3 is TGTGCCAGCAGCTTAGCCGACAGGGGAGGGCTCGAGCAGTACTTC. The whole variable domain, remainder taken from reference TRBV7-9 and TRBJ2-7, is DTGVSQNPRHKITKRGQNVTFRCDPISEHNRLYWYRQTLGQGPEFLTYFQNEAQLEKSRLLSDRFSAERPKGSFSTLEIQRTEQGDSAMYLCASSLADRGGLEQYFGPGTRLTVT.

This chain links TRBV5-4 with TRBJ1-4, with D possibly being TRBD1 (6 bases). The V and J ends lost 5 bases and 6 bases respectively, with 14 bases between them. In germline, CDR1 is SGHNT, CDR2 YYREEE (reference sequence). This CDR3 region has 14 residues. The CDR3 is CASRSQGSDEKLFF. For the CDR3, the DNA is TGTGCCAGCAGATCTCAGGGGTCGGATGAAAAACTGTTTTTT.

This chain connects TRBV6-2 or TRBV6-3 to TRBJ2-1, with 7 bases matching TRBD1. The CDR3 spans 16 residues. V lost 0 bases and J lost 0; bases outside the gene matches: 2. Per germline, CDR1 MNHEY and CDR2 SVGEGT. CDR3 DNA sequence: TGTGCCAGCAGTTACTCACAGGGGCGCTCCTACAATGAGCAGTTCTTC. Protein sequence: CASSYSQGRSYNEQFF.

The chain is built from TRBV6-6 and TRBJ2-2, with 12 positions matching TRBD2. Germline CDR1 MNHNY, CDR2 SVGAGI (reference sequence). The CDR3 consists of 16 residues. The V gene end was trimmed by 4 bases and the J gene end by 10 bases; junction bases not matched to a gene: 10. The CDR3 here is CASSSPSGGAGEELFF. CDR3 in DNA: TGTGCCAGCAGTTCCCCTAGCGGGGGGGCGGGCGAGGAGCTGTTTTTT.

V is TRBV7-8 and J is TRBJ1-6; TRBD1 might be the D (5 bases). The germline CDR1 and CDR2 sequences are SGHVS and FQNEAQ. This CDR3 contains 18 residues. Trimming cost V 1 base and J 0 bases, with 13 bases left between them. The CDR3 sequence: CASSLEAGGSSYNSPLHF. As DNA, the CDR3 is TGTGCCAGCAGCTTAGAGGCCGGGGGAAGCTCCTATAATTCACCCCTCCACTTT.

Only a few counts were recorded for this clonotype. The chain carries TRBV9 and TRBJ2-1; D gene unclear. The CDR3 length is 15 residues. Per germline, CDR1 SGDLS and CDR2 YYNGEE. The V gene lost 5 bases and the J gene lost 0 bases, with 12 bases spanning the gap. The CDR3 protein is CASSAPATSYNEQFF. In DNA, the CDR3 is TGTGCCAGCAGTGCGCCAGCTACCTCCTACAATGAGCAGTTCTTC.

The rearrangement links TRBV27 to TRBJ1-2; no clear D gene. V was cut by 6 bases and J by 2 bases, with 13 bases left in between. The CDR3 has 14 amino acids. Germline-derived CDR1 and CDR2 are MNHEY and SMNVEV (reference sequence). The CDR3 bases are TGTGCCAGCAGGCCTTACCAGTCAAACTATGGCTACACCTTC. Its protein product is CASRPYQSNYGYTF.

This clonotype was seen only a few times. The chain is built from TRBV2 and TRBJ1-2; TRBD1 agrees at 8 bases. CDR1 and CDR2 from the germline V gene are SNHLY and FYNNEI. Trimming took 3 bases from V and 4 from J; bases not matched to a gene: 4. The CDR3 loop spans 14 amino acids. This CDR3 reads CASSDGQGVYGYTF. The CDR3 DNA reads TGTGCCAGCAGTGACGGACAGGGAGTCTATGGCTACACCTTC.

The rearrangement links TRBV7-9 to TRBJ2-1; D gene uncertain. The CDR3 consists of 15 residues. Trimming cost V 2 bases and J 7 bases, with 15 bases left between them. From germline, CDR1 is SEHNR and CDR2 FQNEAQ (reference sequence). The CDR3: CASSLSSFRTNEQFF. The DNA of the CDR3 is TGTGCCAGCAGCTTATCGTCATTTAGAACGAATGAGCAGTTCTTC.